The rows below give T cell receptor beta chains drawn from one sample of a study of shared clonotypes between healthy human individuals. Repertoires were generated with immunoSEQ multiplex PCR, while TCRdb's copy carries only in-frame clones and drops some. The table lists some 580,000 clones, 95% to 98% of them singletons. Sequenced: naive CD4+ T cells sorted from blood. Source of these receptors: a woman under 40 in good health. Each CDR3 is given with its conserved first and last residue. A D gene is named only where the DNA matches it firmly. Size is stated for part of the rows, as once, few or many counts, or as a class when the clone is expanded.

>.|TRBJ2-3|.|TRBV18
TGTGCCAGCTCACCAGAAGTCGTCGGCACAGATACGCAGTATTTT
CASSPEVVGTDTQYF
>.|TRBJ2-7|TRBD1|TRBV18
TGTGCCAGCTCAGAGCAGACAGGGCTTGACTACGAGCAGTACTTC
CASSEQTGLDYEQYF
>once|TRBJ2-2|TRBD2|TRBV7-3
TGTGCCAGCAGCCTTAGCGGGACCAACACCGGGGAGCTGTTTTTT
CASSLSGTNTGELFF
>.|TRBJ2-3|TRBD1|TRBV7-2
TGTGCCAGCAGGTTCCACAGGGGGCAGGCAGATACGCAGTATTTT
CASRFHRGQADTQYF
>.|TRBJ2-7|.|TRBV5-4
TGTGCCAGCAGCTTGGGAAGTCTCTACGAGCAGTACTTC
CASSLGSLYEQYF
>.|TRBJ1-1|TRBD1|TRBV11-1
TGTGCCAGCAGCCGCGCAGGGGGTCTGAACACTGAAGCTTTCTTT
CASSRAGGLNTEAFF
>.|TRBJ2-5|.|TRBV6-6
TGTGCCAGCAAAGGCGGACCTTCCACAGAGACCCAGTACTTC
CASKGGPSTETQYF
>.|TRBJ2-7|.|TRBV6-1
TGTGCCAGCAGAACTAAGGGGACGGGCGAGCAGTACTTC
CASRTKGTGEQYF
>.|TRBJ2-5|TRBD2|TRBV5-4
TGTGCCAGCACCATAGCGGGAGGGGTTGGAGAGACCCAGTACTTC
CASTIAGGVGETQYF
>.|TRBJ2-1|TRBD1|TRBV13
TGTGCCAGCAGCTTAACCCCCGGGACAGGGGGCTATGAGCAGTTCTTC
CASSLTPGTGGYEQFF
>once|TRBJ2-5|.|TRBV21-1
TGTGCCAGCAGCAGGACAGGGGGAAAGATAGAGACCCAGTACTTC
CASSRTGGKIETQYF
>.|TRBJ1-5|TRBD1|TRBV27
TGTGCCAGCAGTACGACCGGGACAGGCGTGCGGCGCAATCAGCCCCAGCATTTT
CASSTTGTGVRRNQPQHF
>.|TRBJ2-1|.|TRBV6-5
TGTGCCAGCACCTTCGGCGGCAGGGAGCAGTTCTTC
CASTFGGREQFF